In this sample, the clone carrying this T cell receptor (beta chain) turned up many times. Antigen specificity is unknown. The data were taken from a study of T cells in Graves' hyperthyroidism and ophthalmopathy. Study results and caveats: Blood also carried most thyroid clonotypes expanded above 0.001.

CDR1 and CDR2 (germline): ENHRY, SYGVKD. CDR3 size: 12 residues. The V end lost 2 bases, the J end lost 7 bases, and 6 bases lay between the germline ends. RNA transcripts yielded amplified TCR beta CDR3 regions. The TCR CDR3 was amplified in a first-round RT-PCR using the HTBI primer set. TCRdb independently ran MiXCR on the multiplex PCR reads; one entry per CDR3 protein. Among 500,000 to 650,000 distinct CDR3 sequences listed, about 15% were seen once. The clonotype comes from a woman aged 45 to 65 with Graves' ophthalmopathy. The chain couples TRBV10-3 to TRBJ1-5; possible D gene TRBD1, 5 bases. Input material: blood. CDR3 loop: CAISERGQPQHF. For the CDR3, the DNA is TGTGCCATCAGTGAGCGGGGCCAGCCCCAGCATTTT.